This T cell receptor beta chain was captured by sequencing in a study of shared clonotypes between healthy human individuals. About the study: CD8 memory received one plate per donor, CD8 naive two, CD4 memory three and CD4 naive three.

Overall study results and limits: Only blood was sampled, and tissue TCR repertoires likely differ from blood ones. Researchers found naive subsets generally carried larger estimated richness than memory subsets.

This CDR3 region has 14 residues. Germline V gene sequence: CDR1 LNHDA, CDR2 SQIVND (reference sequence). The V end was cut by 7 bases, the J end by 2 bases, with 12 bases between. Concerning this clone itself: Its target is not known.

Assay used: immunoSEQ multiplex PCR; TCRdb lists only in-frame clones, some missing. The sample shows more than 2 million clones, 90% to 95% of them seen only once. The chain uses TRBV19 and TRBJ1-5; D may be TRBD1 (6 bases). The sequenced sample was naive CD4+ T cells sorted from blood. The subset here: CD45RA+ positively selected. This receptor was identified in a man younger than 35 in good health. The CDR3 nucleotides read TGTGCCAGTACCAATCCAGGGGGCAATCAGCCCCAGCATTTT. Amino acid sequence: CASTNPGGNQPQHF.